This TCR beta chain emerged from a study of beta chain features in type 1 diabetes. Findings and caveats of the study: Patients with Type 1 diabetes showed moderately but significantly shorter TCRB CDR3s in all four CD4+ subsets. VDJ junctions sequenced from type 1 diabetes patients showed fewer insertions and more deletions. Any HLA type influence on TCRB rearrangement was left unresolved here.

Expressed TCRB transcripts were sequenced after all isolated RNA was converted to cDNA. Data came from immunoSEQ multiplex PCR; TCRdb stores just in-frame clones and leaves some out. Of about 660,000 clones detected, about 14% appear once; the ten largest clones hold 0.035% to 0.04%. This CDR3 is built from 14 residues. From germline, CDR1 is SGHRS and CDR2 YFSETQ. V trimming: 4 bases; J trimming: 2 bases; junction bases outside the gene matches: 5. The table lists this clone with a few counts. No antigen is known for it. The sequence was collected from a young man with type 1 diabetes. The sample was naive CD4+ T cells from blood. The chain recombines TRBV5-1 with TRBJ2-7, with 8 bases that match TRBD1. The CDR3 protein is CASSQRTGPYEQYF. DNA for the CDR3: TGCGCCAGCAGCCAAAGGACAGGGCCCTACGAGCAGTACTTC.